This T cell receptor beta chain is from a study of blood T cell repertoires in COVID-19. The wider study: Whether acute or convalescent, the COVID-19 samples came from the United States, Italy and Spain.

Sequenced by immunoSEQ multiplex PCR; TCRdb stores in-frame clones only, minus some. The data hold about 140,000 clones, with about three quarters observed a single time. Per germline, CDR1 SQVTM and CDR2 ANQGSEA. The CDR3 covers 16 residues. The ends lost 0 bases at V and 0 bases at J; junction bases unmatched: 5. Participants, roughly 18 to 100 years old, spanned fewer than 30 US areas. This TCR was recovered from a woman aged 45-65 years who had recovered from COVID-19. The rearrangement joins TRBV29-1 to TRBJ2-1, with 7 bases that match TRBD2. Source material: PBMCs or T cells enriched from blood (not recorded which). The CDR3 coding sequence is TGCAGCGTTGAAGAATCTAGCGGAAGCTCCTACAATGAGCAGTTCTTC. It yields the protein CSVEESSGSSYNEQFF.